These 7 T cell receptor beta chains were sequenced from one sample in a study of response to subunit inactivated influenza vaccine. TCRdb processed the RT-PCR reads anew with MiXCR; each CDR3 protein has one entry. The table includes a few hundred thousand distinct CDR3 sequences, around a fifth detected once. The sequences come from PBMCs from blood, collected 21 months after vaccination. The receptors were sampled from a man aged 45 to 75 who received an inactivated influenza vaccine.

This clonotype occurred a few times. The junction differs from germline at one of its ends, possibly a read error. V and J are TRBV20-1 and TRBJ1-4; no clear D. This CDR3 region has 11 residues. The V gene's germline CDR1 is DFQATT and CDR2 SNEGSKA (reference sequence). In nucleotides, the CDR3 is TGCAGTGCTAGCGGGAGCGAAAGACTGTTTTTT. This gives the protein CSASGSERLFF.

There are a few counts of this clonotype. The chain couples TRBV7-7 to TRBJ2-7; D call uncertain. There are 11 residues in the CDR3. Germline lookup yields CDR1 SSHAT and CDR2 FNYEAQ (reference sequence). V was pared by 6 bases and J by 3 bases, with 6 bases between. The CDR3 DNA sequence: TGTGCCAGCAGATGTCTCTACGAGCAGTACTTC. As protein: CASRCLYEQYF.

The chain joins TRBV3-1 to TRBJ2-7; D may be TRBD1 (6 bases). CDR3 length equals 14 residues. The V and J ends lost 6 bases and 4 bases respectively, with 16 bases between them. Germline V gene data show CDR1 as LGHDT and CDR2 as YNNKEL (reference sequence). The chain's CDR3 is CASRGGTRIYEQYF. CDR3 bases: TGTGCCAGCAGAGGTGGGACAAGGATTTACGAGCAGTACTTC.

Regarding this clonotype: The junction departs from germline at one end; a sequencing error may be responsible. This rearrangement joins TRBV20-1 to TRBJ1-5; D remains ambiguous. Germline V gene lookup returns CDR1 DFQATT and CDR2 SNEGSKA (reference sequence). The CDR3 covers 13 residues. This CDR3 is CSAKSISNQAQHF. As DNA, the CDR3 is TGCAGTGCAAAGAGTATTAGCAATCAGGCCCAGCATTTT.

Only a few counts were recorded for this clonotype. The chain joins TRBV7-9 to TRBJ2-6; D is possibly TRBD1 or TRBD2 (5 bases each). The germline CDR1 and CDR2 sequences are SEHNR and FQNEAQ (reference sequence). The CDR3 length is 15 residues. The germline V and J ends were trimmed by 5 bases and 4 bases, with 12 bases remaining between them. The CDR3 loop reads CASSTRGGGANVLTF. CDR3 DNA sequence: TGTGCCAGCAGCACGAGGGGTGGCGGGGCCAACGTCCTGACTTTC.

The sample holds one count of this clonotype. This sequence joins TRBV5-1 and TRBJ2-1; D may match TRBD1 or TRBD2 (5 bases each). Per germline, CDR1 SGHRS and CDR2 YFSETQ. V was clipped by 2 bases and J by 7 bases, with 16 bases between them. The CDR3 runs to 15 residues. The CDR3 DNA reads as TGCGCCAGCAGCTTCATCTGGGAATGGGGGAATGAGCAGTTCTTC. Translating it yields CASSFIWEWGNEQFF.

This clonotype was picked up many times. This sequence joins TRBV6-1 and TRBJ1-1, with D possibly being TRBD1 (5 bases). In germline, CDR1 is MNHNS, CDR2 SASEGT. The ends were cut back, 3 bases at V and 6 bases at J, with 17 bases in the middle. This CDR3 spans 15 amino acids. CDR3 coding DNA: TGTGCCAGCAGTGACAGGGCAGAGGTGACCGCTGAAGCTTTCTTT. The encoded protein is CASSDRAEVTAEAFF.